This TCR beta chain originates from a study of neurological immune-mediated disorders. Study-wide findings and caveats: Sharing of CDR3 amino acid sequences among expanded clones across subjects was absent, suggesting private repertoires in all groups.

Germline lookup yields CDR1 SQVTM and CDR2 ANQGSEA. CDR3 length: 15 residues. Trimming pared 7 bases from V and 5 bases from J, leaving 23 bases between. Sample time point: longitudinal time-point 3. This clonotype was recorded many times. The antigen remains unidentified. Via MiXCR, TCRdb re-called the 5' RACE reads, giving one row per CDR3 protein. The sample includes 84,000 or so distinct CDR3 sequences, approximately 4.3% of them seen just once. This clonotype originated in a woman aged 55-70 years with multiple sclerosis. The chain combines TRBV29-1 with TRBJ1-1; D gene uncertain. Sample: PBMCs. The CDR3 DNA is TGCAGCGAAGAGAGGGTCGAGGGTATTGAGACTGAAGCTTTCTTT. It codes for CSEERVEGIETEAFF.